A single sample gave rise to the 15 T cell receptor beta chains below, sequenced in a study of shared clonotypes between healthy human individuals (dated by TCRdb to the early 2020s). The method behind the library was the immunoSEQ multiplex PCR assay. The table was pulled from immuneACCESS by TCRdb, which kept in-frame rearrangements only. Such tables lose some clones; where checked, under half of the loss comes from unresolved V genes, and the rest has no known cause. The sample table contains a few million clones; only one count was recorded for just under 95% of them. The ten biggest clones cover about 1.7% of the sample. CD8 naive samples were CD45RO-negative cells positively selected for CCR7, giving a CD45RA+CCR7+ population that excluded TemRA cells. Sequencing was performed on naive CD8+ T cells from PBMCs. The cell subset or site label of this sample denotes: CD45RA+CCR7+. The receptors originated from a man between 18 and 29 years old in good health. Some clones in this sample may be carry-over from other donors' samples.

CDR3 amino acids: CASRNPGTPYEQYF. In DNA, the CDR3 is TGTGCCAGCCGTAACCCGGGGACACCCTACGAGCAGTACTTC. The chain joins TRBV2 to TRBJ2-7; D might be TRBD1 (6 bases). The germline V gene has CDR1 SNHLY and CDR2 FYNNEI. There are 14 residues in the CDR3. The ends were cut back, 8 bases at V and 2 bases at J, with 16 bases in the middle.

This chain links TRBV28 with TRBJ1-2, with 9 nucleotides matching TRBD1. Germline trimming cut 7 bases from V and 4 bases from J; bases unmatched to any gene: 10. The CDR3 consists of 15 residues. Germline V CDR1 and CDR2: MDHEN, SYDVKM. The CDR3 loop is CASTWGGQGTYGYTF. CDR3 bases: TGTGCCAGCACGTGGGGAGGACAGGGGACCTATGGCTACACCTTC.

V is TRBV6-1 and J is TRBJ1-5; a weak D match, TRBD1 (6 bases). In germline, CDR1 is MNHNS, CDR2 SASEGT. This CDR3 contains 16 residues. Trimming stripped 0 bases from V and 5 bases from J, with 14 bases between. For the CDR3, the DNA is TGTGCCAGCAGTGAAGCGCTTCGGGGGGCCCATCAGCCCCAGCATTTT. Translation gives CASSEALRGAHQPQHF.

The chain employs TRBV6-1 and TRBJ2-7, with unresolved D. The CDR3 covers 13 residues. V was trimmed by 3 bases and J by 2 bases, leaving 8 bases between them. CDR1 is MNHNS and CDR2 is SASEGT in the germline V gene. The CDR3 sequence is CASSERATYEQYF. In DNA, the CDR3 is TGTGCCAGCAGTGAGCGAGCAACCTACGAGCAGTACTTC.

This clone appeared a single time. This chain uses TRBV29-1 with TRBJ1-2, with unresolved D. Germline CDR1 reads SQVTM; CDR2 reads ANQGSEA. Between the trimmed V and J ends, which lost 7 bases and 6 bases, there was a span of 21 bases. CDR3 length: 14 residues. CDR3 nucleotide sequence: TGCAGCGCCTGGCCGGACGCGAATGGGAATGGCTACACCTTC. Translation gives CSAWPDANGNGYTF.

The V and J genes are TRBV19 and TRBJ2-2; 8 bases are shared with TRBD1. The V segment lost 6 bases and the J segment 4 bases; nucleotides outside the gene matches: 7. Germline CDR1 LNHDA, CDR2 SQIVND (reference sequence). There are 15 residues in the CDR3. The CDR3 DNA reads as TGTGCCAGTAGGGCAGGGGGCGGAGGCACCGGGGAGCTGTTTTTT. This translates into CASRAGGGGTGELFF.

J is TRBJ1-1 and V is TRBV30, with D perhaps TRBD1 (6 bases). Germline V lookup: CDR1 GTSNPN, CDR2 SVGIG (reference sequence). This CDR3 has 11 residues. V was clipped by 5 bases and J by 8 bases, with 12 bases between them. The CDR3 region is CAWGGDGEAFF. CDR3 sequence (DNA): TGTGCCTGGGGGGGCGACGGGGAAGCTTTCTTT.

This chain connects TRBV29-1 to TRBJ1-4; unclear D gene. The CDR3 runs 13 residues. V gave up 3 bases and J gave up 3 bases, with 8 bases separating them. From germline, CDR1 is SQVTM and CDR2 ANQGSEA. The CDR3 nucleotides read TGCAGCGTTGAGTCAAGGGCTAATGAAAAACTGTTTTTT. This translates into CSVESRANEKLFF.

The chain uses TRBV27 and TRBJ2-1, with D unclear. The length of the CDR3 is 12 residues. The germline CDR1 and CDR2 sequences are MNHEY and SMNVEV (reference sequence). V lost 10 bases and J 4 bases, leaving 11 bases between the germline ends. CDR3 in DNA: TGTGCCACCACTGGGATTTACAATGAGCAGTTCTTC. This gives the protein CATTGIYNEQFF.

V and J are TRBV4-1 and TRBJ2-1; D is perhaps TRBD2 (5 bases). The CDR3 contains 14 residues. The ends were cut back, 3 bases at V and 4 bases at J, with 10 bases in the middle. Germline CDR1 is MGHRA and CDR2 is YSYEKL. CDR3 nucleotide sequence: TGCGCCAGCAGCCACCACTCGGGGTACAATGAGCAGTTCTTC. Protein sequence: CASSHHSGYNEQFF.

This clone has a single count. V gene TRBV10-3 combines with J gene TRBJ2-7, with TRBD2 as a possible D gene (5 bases). The germline gives CDR1 ENHRY, CDR2 SYGVKD. This CDR3 spans 16 amino acids. V was cut by 2 bases and J by 0 bases, with 14 bases left in between. The DNA of the CDR3 is TGTGCCATCAGTGAGCCCTCGCGGGTCCCCTCCTACGAGCAGTACTTC. Translated: CAISEPSRVPSYEQYF.

The J gene is TRBJ1-5, the V gene TRBV19; 7 nucleotides line up with TRBD1. CDR1 and CDR2 from the germline V gene are LNHDA and SQIVND (reference sequence). J lost 6 bases, V lost 7 bases, and 9 bases had no gene match. The CDR3 contains 14 residues. Here the CDR3 DNA reads TGTGCCAGTACCCAATACAGGGGAGGTCAGCCCCAGCATTTT. As protein: CASTQYRGGQPQHF.

This clone was recorded once. The chain employs TRBV7-8 and TRBJ2-1; 8 bases map to TRBD2. The CDR3 covers 15 residues. The germline gives CDR1 SGHVS, CDR2 FQNEAQ. The junction had 8 bases not matched to a gene; V was cut back by 1 base and J by 9 bases. DNA for the CDR3: TGTGCCAGCAGCTTAGACGCTAGCGGGTTGGGTGAGCAGTTCTTC. This sequence encodes CASSLDASGLGEQFF.

The V gene is TRBV5-8, the J gene TRBJ2-1; 8 bases fit TRBD1. The trim removed 2 bases at V and 6 bases at J, leaving 4 bases unmatched. This CDR3 has 14 amino acids. The germline CDR1 and CDR2 sequences are SGHTS and YDEGEE. The CDR3 coding sequence is TGTGCCAGCAGCTTCATTCAGGGGGCCAATGAGCAGTTCTTC. Translating it yields CASSFIQGANEQFF.

As concerns this clone: The same CDR3 is also encoded by other DNA sequences in this sample. The chain carries TRBV6-6 and TRBJ2-7; either TRBD1 or TRBD2 may fit D (5 bases each). The germline V and J ends were trimmed by 0 bases and 0 bases, with 9 bases remaining between them. The CDR3 is 15 residues long. Germline V gene sequence: CDR1 MNHNY, CDR2 SVGAGI (reference sequence). CDR3 nucleotides: TGTGCCAGCAGTTACTCGGCAGGGAGCTCCTACGAGCAGTACTTC. It yields the protein CASSYSAGSSYEQYF.